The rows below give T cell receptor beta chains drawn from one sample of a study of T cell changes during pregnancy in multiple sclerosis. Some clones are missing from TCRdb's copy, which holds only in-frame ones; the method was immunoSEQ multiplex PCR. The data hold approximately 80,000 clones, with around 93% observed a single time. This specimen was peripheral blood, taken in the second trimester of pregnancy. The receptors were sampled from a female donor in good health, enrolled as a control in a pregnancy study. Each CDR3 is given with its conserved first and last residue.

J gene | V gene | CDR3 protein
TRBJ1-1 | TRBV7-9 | CASSLQGDDTEAFF
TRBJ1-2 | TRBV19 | CASSPGQAYGYTF
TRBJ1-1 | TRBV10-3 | CAISEGDRGRGSTEAFF
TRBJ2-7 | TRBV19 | CASNPGSSYEQYF
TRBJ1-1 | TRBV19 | CASSIPGHRNTEAFF
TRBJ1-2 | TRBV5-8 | CASSLKQGRGYTF
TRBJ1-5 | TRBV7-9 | CASSLGTQGAISNQPQHF
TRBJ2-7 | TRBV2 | CASSTGPEQYF
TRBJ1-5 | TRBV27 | CASSLQGKKQPQHF
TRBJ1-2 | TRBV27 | CASGRVPGDWVSYGYTF
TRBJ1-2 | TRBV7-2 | CASSSINDRTPRGYTF
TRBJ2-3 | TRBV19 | CASTGLAPDTQYF
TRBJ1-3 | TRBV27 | CASSPGVTGNTIYF
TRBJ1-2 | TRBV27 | CASRGTVNNYGYTF
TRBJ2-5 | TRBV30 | CAWSGDREETQYF
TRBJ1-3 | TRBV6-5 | CASSTGTTRNTIYF
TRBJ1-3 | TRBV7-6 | CASSFPGTGGLAGNTIYF
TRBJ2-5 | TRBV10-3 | CAISASSGGETQYF
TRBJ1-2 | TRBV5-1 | CASSLGDNDGYTF
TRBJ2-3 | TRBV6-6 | CASSRVTDTQYF
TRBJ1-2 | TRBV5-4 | CASSAKQGVDYGYTF
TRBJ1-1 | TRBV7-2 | CASSLGVQAKWNTEAFF
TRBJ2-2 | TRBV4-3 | CASSLGTGVGGELFF
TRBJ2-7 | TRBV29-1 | CSVDAGSSYEQYF
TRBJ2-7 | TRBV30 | CAWSPTSGGASGEQYF
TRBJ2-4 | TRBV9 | CASSAAGTGGNIQYF
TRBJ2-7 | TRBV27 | CASRNPGQGTYEQYF
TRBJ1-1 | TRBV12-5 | CASGLQTGLNTEAFF
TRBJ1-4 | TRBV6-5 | CASSYVPTINEKLFF
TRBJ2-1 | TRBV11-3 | CASSPRTVSYNEQFF
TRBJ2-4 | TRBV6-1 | CASNRGQKNIQYF
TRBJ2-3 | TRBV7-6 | CASSPTSGADTQYF
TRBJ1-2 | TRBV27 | CASSLYPTGFDGYTF
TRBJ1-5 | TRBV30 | CAWNRQVSGQPQHF
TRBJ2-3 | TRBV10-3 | CAISSGGSPSTDTQYF
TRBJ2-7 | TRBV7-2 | CASSLNGGPYEQYF
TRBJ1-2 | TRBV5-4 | CASGNTGLRGYTF
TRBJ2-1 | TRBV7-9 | CASSVDTYNEQFF
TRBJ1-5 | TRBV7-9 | CASSSHTDRAGGQPQHF
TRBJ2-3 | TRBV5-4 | CASSLKLGTGVPSSTDTQYF
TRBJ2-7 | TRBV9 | CASSVGTGGPISYEQYF
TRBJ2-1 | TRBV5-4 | CASSPGLAMGNEQFF
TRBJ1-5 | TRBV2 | CASSRNNQPQHF
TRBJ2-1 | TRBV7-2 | CASSPPGDEQFF
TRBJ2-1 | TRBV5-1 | CASSPTGTSGYNEQFF
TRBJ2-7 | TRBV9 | CASSLVPTGTYEQYF
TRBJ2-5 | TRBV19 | CASSAYRRQETQYF
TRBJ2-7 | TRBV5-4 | CASSEPGSSYEQYF
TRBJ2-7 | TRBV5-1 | CASSLAPGSYEQYF
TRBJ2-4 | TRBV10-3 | CAISESARGQPNIQYF
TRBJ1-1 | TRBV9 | CASSVGAGTGDTEAFF
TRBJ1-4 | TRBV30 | CAWSVGGDREKLFF
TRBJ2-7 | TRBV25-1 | CATVGTGPYEQYF
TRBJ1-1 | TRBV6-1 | CASTGAGRVGGEAFF
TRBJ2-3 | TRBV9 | CASSVSASGQITDTQYF